A single sample gave rise to the 21 T cell receptor beta chains below, sequenced in a study of T cell clonality in common variable immunodeficiency. The table came from immunoSEQ multiplex PCR; TCRdb's copy has only in-frame clones and leaves some out. The sample gives fewer than 60,000 clones, none seen only once, and the top ten clones hold approximately 2%. The sample consisted of peripheral blood mononuclear cells. The receptors here all came from a person aged 18-69 years in good health.

This clone occurred many times. The junction shows a germline mismatch at one end, possibly a read error. The sequence runs out 3 residues before the end of the CDR3; the remainder is reconstructed from the germline J gene. The gene calls are TRBV29-1 and TRBJ2-2; 7 bases line up with TRBD1. This CDR3 region has 13 residues. Germline V lookup: CDR1 SQVTM, CDR2 ANQGSEA. The CDR3 spells CSAEGGAAGELFF. Partial CDR3 DNA: TGCAGCGCTGAAGGGGGCGCAGCCGGGGAG.

This clone has at least ten counts. Read sequence stops 3 residues before the CDR3 end, and the germline J gene provides the missing end. The chain uses TRBV19 and TRBJ2-7; D is possibly TRBD1 or TRBD2 (5 bases each). Germline CDR1 LNHDA, CDR2 SQIVND (reference sequence). This CDR3 comprises 15 residues. The V end lost 4 bases, the J end lost 6 bases, and 19 bases lay between the germline ends. CDR3 amino acids: CASSNVAGNGGEQYF. The part of the CDR3 DNA that was read is TGTGCCAGTAGTAATGTGGCAGGGAATGGAGGCGAG.

This clone appeared many times. The read terminates 3 residues ahead of where the CDR3 ends, so the germline J gene completes it. The chain joins TRBV5-1 to TRBJ1-1; TRBD1 agrees at 11 bases. The CDR3 runs 14 residues. Germline CDR1 and CDR2: SGHRS and YFSETQ. CDR3 DNA, as far as it was read: TGCGCCAGCAGCAGGGGACAGGGGGTAGGAGAG. It codes for CASSRGQGVGE. The complete CDR3 sequence is CASSRGQGVGEAFF.

This clone was recorded at least ten times. From the germline J gene comes the end of the CDR3, since the read stops 3 residues before it. The rearrangement uses TRBV5-8 and TRBJ2-2; tentatively, D is TRBD1 or TRBD2 (5 bases each). There are 13 residues in the CDR3. Germline values: CDR1 SGHTS, CDR2 YDEGEE. The V end lost 5 bases, the J end lost 8 bases, and 13 bases lay between the germline ends. The sequenced CDR3 bases are TGTGCCAGCAGGAGAGGGGCAGCGGGGGAG. Translating gives CASRRGAAGE. The entire CDR3 sequence reads CASRRGAAGELFF. The entire variable domain, with the rest obtained from reference TRBV5-8 and TRBJ2-2, is as follows: EAGVTQSPTHLIKTRGQQATLRCSPISGHTSVYWYQQALGLGLQFLLWYDEGEERNRGNFPPRFSGRQFPNYSSELNVNALELEDSALYLCASRRGAAGELFFGEGSRLTVL.

This clone was seen ten or more times. The CDR3 end lies 3 residues beyond the end of the read and is filled in from the germline J gene. V usage is TRBV5-1 and J usage is TRBJ2-3; D remains ambiguous. The CDR3 runs 14 residues. Germline CDR1 and CDR2: SGHRS and YFSETQ. Trimming shortened V by 2 bases and J by 3 bases, and 10 bases separated the two germline ends. The part of the CDR3 DNA that was read is TGCGCCAGCAGCTTAGAACAGTTGACAGATACG. Its protein product is CASSLEQLTDT. In full, the CDR3 reads CASSLEQLTDTQYF.

Ten or more counts support this clone. The read comes to an end 3 residues before the CDR3 does, leaving the germline J gene to fill in the end. The chain is built from TRBV30 and TRBJ1-1, with 8 bases identical to TRBD1. The CDR3 totals 12 residues. The germline gives CDR1 GTSNPN, CDR2 SVGIG (reference sequence). CDR3 DNA, as far as it was read: TGTGCCTGGGAGTCAGGGGGCGGGGGA. This gives the protein CAWESGGGG. The entire CDR3 protein reads CAWESGGGGAFF.

This clone has a count of ten or more. The CDR3 goes on 3 residues after the read ends, and that part is filled in from the germline J gene. The chain links TRBV19 to TRBJ1-1; tentatively, D is TRBD1 (5 bases). V dropped 7 bases and J dropped 4 bases, with 19 bases sitting between them. CDR1 and CDR2 (germline): LNHDA, SQIVND (reference sequence). This CDR3 has 15 residues. The DNA read from the CDR3 is TGTGCCAGTACCGAGTGGGGGGGACTTGGCACTGAA. Its translation: CASTEWGGLGTE. The whole CDR3 sequence reads CASTEWGGLGTEAFF.

A remark on this clone: The read is 3 residues too short to cover the CDR3 end, so that end is filled in from the germline J gene. In the same sample, other DNA sequences code for this CDR3. The V and J genes are TRBV13 and TRBJ2-1, with TRBD1 matching over 7 bases. With 5 bases clipped from V and 7 bases from J, the junction kept 14 bases outside the gene matches. The CDR3 contains 16 residues. The germline CDR1 and CDR2 sequences are PRHDT and FYEKMQ (reference sequence). The CDR3 sequence: CASSTIPLLQGNEQFF. CDR3 bases read: TGTGCCAGCAGCACTATCCCCCTCCTACAGGGGAATGAG.

There are many counts of this clone. The read is 3 residues too short to cover the CDR3 end, so that end is filled in from the germline J gene. The chain is built from TRBV29-1 and TRBJ2-7; 7 bases align to TRBD1. CDR3 length: 13 residues. The trim removed 5 bases at V and 1 base at J, leaving 5 bases unmatched. Germline assignment: CDR1 SQVTM and CDR2 ANQGSEA. The DNA read from the CDR3 is TGCAGCGTTAGGAGACAGGGTTCCTACGAG. Amino acids: CSVRRQGSYE. From start to end, the CDR3 is CSVRRQGSYEQYF.

Concerning this clone itself: Read sequence stops 3 residues before the CDR3 end, and the germline J gene provides the missing end. The chain couples TRBV19 to TRBJ1-4; a possible D gene is TRBD1 (6 bases). The V gene's germline CDR1 is LNHDA and CDR2 SQIVND (reference sequence). This CDR3 comprises 13 residues. V was cut by 4 bases and J by 10 bases, with 13 bases left in between. CDR3 residues: CASSTGGGGKLFF. The CDR3 bases that were read are TGTGCCAGTAGTACCGGAGGGGGGGGAAAA.

Many counts were recorded for this clone. The sequenced fragment ends 3 residues before the CDR3 boundary, so the rest is inferred from the germline J gene. V usage is TRBV19 and J usage is TRBJ2-7; 7 bases are a match to TRBD1. The germline gives CDR1 LNHDA, CDR2 SQIVND (reference sequence). V was pared by 5 bases and J by 1 base, with 8 bases of the junction left unmatched. The CDR3 extends over 15 amino acids. CDR3 amino acids: CASSYKPGQSYEQYF. Partial CDR3 DNA: TGTGCCAGTAGTTATAAGCCGGGACAGTCCTACGAG.

This clone was observed at least ten times. The read terminates 3 residues before the CDR3 end, so the remaining end is supplied by the germline J gene. V gene TRBV12-3 or TRBV12-4 combines with J gene TRBJ2-7, with unresolved D. V was shortened by 3 bases and J by 4 bases, with 4 bases between the two germline ends. This CDR3 has 11 amino acids. CDR3 DNA (partial): TGTGCCAGCAGTTTTAGATACGAG. This encodes CASSFRYE. The full CDR3 protein is CASSFRYEQYF.

This clone occurred many times. The sequenced fragment ends 3 residues before the CDR3 boundary, so the rest is inferred from the germline J gene. This chain connects TRBV6-2 or TRBV6-3 to TRBJ2-7; D might be TRBD2 (6 bases). The V end lost 8 bases, the J end lost 6 bases, and 14 bases lay between the germline ends. CDR1 and CDR2 (germline): MNHEY, SVGEGT. The CDR3 consists of 12 residues. This chain's CDR3 is CASSNGGSEQYF. The CDR3 DNA, read in part, is TGTGCCAGCTCCAACGGGGGAAGCGAG.

To note about this clone: The CDR3 is cut off 3 residues early in the read; its end comes from the germline J gene. The chain employs TRBV7-9 and TRBJ1-1, with D maybe TRBD1 (5 bases). The V end was cut by 2 bases, the J end by 7 bases, with 11 bases between. Germline V gene data show CDR1 as SEHNR and CDR2 as FQNEAQ (reference sequence). The CDR3 length is 13 residues. CDR3 sequence reads: CASSLLAGFEAFF. CDR3 bases read: TGTGCCAGCAGCTTATTGGCAGGGTTTGAA.

This clone was observed many times. Read data end 3 residues before the CDR3 end; the end is taken from the germline J gene. The J gene is TRBJ2-2, the V gene TRBV20-1; 7 bases match TRBD2. This CDR3 is 15 amino acids long. Trimming removed 3 bases from V and 2 bases from J; junction bases left unmatched: 6. Per the germline V gene, CDR1 is DFQATT and CDR2 is SNEGSKA (reference sequence). The part of the CDR3 DNA that was read is TGCAGTGCTAGGGCGGGAGTAGTCAACACCGGGGAG. Translating it yields CSARAGVVNTGE. The entire CDR3 protein reads CSARAGVVNTGELFF.

This clone has a count of ten or more. The read terminates 3 residues ahead of where the CDR3 ends, so the germline J gene completes it. This sequence joins TRBV5-1 and TRBJ2-2, with D unclear. V lost 4 bases and J 0 bases, leaving 13 bases between the germline ends. The CDR3 consists of 16 residues. CDR1 is SGHRS, CDR2 YFSETQ, per germline. This chain's CDR3 is CASSAGLVANTGELFF. CDR3 bases read: TGCGCCAGCAGCGCAGGCCTTGTAGCGAACACCGGGGAG.

This clone was counted at least ten times. From the germline J gene comes the end of the CDR3, since the read stops 3 residues before it. The chain uses TRBV20-1 and TRBJ2-7; D tentatively reads TRBD1 or TRBD2 (5 bases each). The CDR3 sequence is 12 residues long. The germline V gene encodes CDR1 DFQATT and CDR2 SNEGSKA (reference sequence). Trimming removed 6 bases from V and 4 bases from J, with 13 bases in between. The CDR3 sequence is CSARESLYEQYF. The sequenced part of the CDR3 DNA is TGCAGTGCCAGGGAGTCTTTGTACGAG.

This clone was detected ten times or more. The sequenced fragment ends 3 residues before the CDR3 boundary, so the rest is inferred from the germline J gene. The J gene is TRBJ2-7, the V gene TRBV19; weak D call: TRBD1 (6 bases). The V and J ends lost 8 bases and 6 bases respectively, with 17 bases between them. The CDR3 contains 13 residues. Germline V CDR1 and CDR2: LNHDA, SQIVND (reference sequence). Partial CDR3 DNA: TGTGCCAGTGCGCAGGGGCCGCTTTTCGAG. As protein: CASAQGPLFE. The entire CDR3 protein is CASAQGPLFEQYF.

This clone was found many times. Sequencing ends 3 residues short of the CDR3 end; the germline J gene provides the rest. V is TRBV4-1 and J is TRBJ2-5; D is ambiguous. Looked up from germline, CDR1 is MGHRA and CDR2 is YSYEKL. The V end was cut by 0 bases, the J end by 3 bases, with 8 bases between. This CDR3 is built from 14 residues. CDR3 residues: CASSQDHAEETQYF. CDR3 DNA (partial): TGCGCCAGCAGCCAAGATCATGCGGAAGAGACC.

This clone was observed at least ten times. The read stops 3 residues short of the end of the CDR3; the missing end is completed from the germline J gene. The V gene is TRBV20-1, the J gene TRBJ1-4; D might be TRBD1 (6 bases). This CDR3 region has 13 residues. Trimming removed 6 bases from V and 8 bases from J, with 16 bases in between. Germline V CDR1 and CDR2: DFQATT, SNEGSKA (reference sequence). The CDR3 bases that were read are TGCAGTGCCCACTCCGGGACATGGGAAAAA. Encoded protein: CSAHSGTWEK. Given in full, the CDR3 is CSAHSGTWEKLFF.

Notes on this clone: With the read ending 3 residues before the CDR3 end, the germline J gene is used to fill in that end. The rearrangement uses TRBV13 and TRBJ2-7; the D call may be TRBD1 or TRBD2 (6 bases each). Deletions cut 5 bases from V and 6 bases from J, with 17 bases between. Per the germline V gene, CDR1 is PRHDT and CDR2 is FYEKMQ (reference sequence). This CDR3 is built from 14 residues. The part of the CDR3 DNA that was read is TGTGCCAGCAGCCTCATACAGGGAGGTAGCGAG. It is translated as CASSLIQGGSE. The entire CDR3 reads CASSLIQGGSEQYF.